The rows below give T cell receptor beta chains drawn from one sample of a study of T cell changes during pregnancy in multiple sclerosis. Measured with immunoSEQ multiplex PCR; TCRdb has only the in-frame clones, and not every one. The sample contains about 51,000 clones, under 95% of which appear only once. Material: CD4+ T cells from peripheral blood mononuclear cells, obtained in the second trimester of pregnancy. The receptor source for this set is a female donor with multiple sclerosis, enrolled in a pregnancy study. Both conserved end residues are part of each CDR3. The D gene is left open where the match is weak. Expanded clones are given a class, and other clones once, few, many or no size at all.

V gene	D gene	clone size	J gene	CDR3 DNA	CDR3 protein
TRBV18	TRBD2	NA	TRBJ2-1	TGTGCCAGCTCACCAACTAGCGGGGGGTACAATGAGCAGTTCTTC	CASSPTSGGYNEQFF
TRBV4-2	TRBD2	NA	TRBJ2-5	TGTGCCAGCAGCCGACTAGCGGGGGGGCGGGAGACCCAGTACTTC	CASSRLAGGRETQYF
TRBV10-1	TRBD1	NA	TRBJ2-2	TGCGCCAGCAGTGAAGGGACAGGGTATGCCGGGGAGCTGTTTTTT	CASSEGTGYAGELFF
TRBV18	NA	once	TRBJ1-6	TGTGCCAGCTCACCGGCTTCGGGGGGCTCTCATTCACCCCTCCACTTT	CASSPASGGSHSPLHF
TRBV7-2	NA	NA	TRBJ1-6	TGTGCCAGCAGCCGCGGGGGCAGCTCCTATAATTCACCCCTCCACTTT	CASSRGGSSYNSPLHF
TRBV6-6	NA	NA	TRBJ2-3	TGTGCCAGCAGCCCTACTGGGCGAGATACGCAGTATTTT	CASSPTGRDTQYF
TRBV7-3	NA	NA	TRBJ1-1	TGTGCCAGCAGCCCCGCCAGGGCCGGAACTGAAGCTTTCTTT	CASSPARAGTEAFF
TRBV2	TRBD1	NA	TRBJ2-7	TGTGCCAGCCGGACAGGACCCTACGAGCAGTACTTC	CASRTGPYEQYF
TRBV27	TRBD1	once	TRBJ1-5	TGTGCCAGCAGTTTATCGTGGGCAGGGGGAGATCAGCCCCAGCATTTT	CASSLSWAGGDQPQHF
TRBV7-2	NA	NA	TRBJ1-2	TGTGCCAGCAGCTTACCACGGGGCTATGGCTACACCTTC	CASSLPRGYGYTF
TRBV7-8	TRBD2	once	TRBJ2-5	TGTGCCAGCAGCTCCCGGGAGGGGCTCACCCAGTACTTC	CASSSREGLTQYF
TRBV14	TRBD1	NA	TRBJ1-6	TGTGCCAGCAGCCCGGGTGGCAGGGGGTCGTATAATTCACCCCTCCACTTT	CASSPGGRGSYNSPLHF
TRBV30	NA	NA	TRBJ2-4	TGTGCCTGGAGTTGGGAGGGGGTTAAAAACATTCAGTACTTC	CAWSWEGVKNIQYF
TRBV5-1	NA	NA	TRBJ2-3	TGCGCCAGCAGCTTGGCCAGGAACACAGATACGCAGTATTTT	CASSLARNTDTQYF
TRBV13	NA	NA	TRBJ1-6	TGTGCCAGCACCTTAGTGGGGCGTAATTCACCCCTCCACTTT	CASTLVGRNSPLHF
TRBV18	NA	NA	TRBJ2-3	TGTGCCAGCTCACCAAGAACAGTGGATACGCAGTATTTT	CASSPRTVDTQYF
TRBV5-1	TRBD1	few	TRBJ2-7	TGCGCCAGCAGCGATGGTCCGGGACAGGGGGCCTACGAGCAGTACTTC	CASSDGPGQGAYEQYF
TRBV11-3	TRBD1	NA	TRBJ1-1	TGTGCCAGCTCCGGGACAGCCGGCACTGAAGCTTTCTTT	CASSGTAGTEAFF
TRBV9	TRBD1	NA	TRBJ1-2	TGTGCCAGCAGCGTAGACCCGTGGACAGGGAATGGCTACACCTTC	CASSVDPWTGNGYTF
TRBV5-4	TRBD1	NA	TRBJ2-5	TGTGCCAGCAGCTCCCGGACAGGCCAAGAGACCCAGTACTTC	CASSSRTGQETQYF
TRBV5-1	NA	NA	TRBJ1-4	TGCGCCAGCAGCGAAGGCGGGGAGAAGGGTGAAAAACTGTTTTTT	CASSEGGEKGEKLFF
TRBV7-2	TRBD1	NA	TRBJ1-2	TGTGCCAGCAGCTTAGGGAAAGGTGGGACAGGGGGAAGGGAAGGCTACACCTTC	CASSLGKGGTGGREGYTF
TRBV6-4	NA	NA	TRBJ1-5	TGTGCCAGCAGTGACGGACCCGGGGAGCATCAGAATCAGCCCCAGCATTTT	CASSDGPGEHQNQPQHF
TRBV5-4	TRBD1	once	TRBJ1-3	TGTGCCAGCAGCCCGGGCGGGACAGGGACGTCTGGAAACACCATATATTTT	CASSPGGTGTSGNTIYF
TRBV4-1	NA	NA	TRBJ1-5	TGCGCCAGCAGCCAAGAACCTGGAGGGTCCACCGGGAAGCCCCAGCATTTT	CASSQEPGGSTGKPQHF
TRBV7-3	NA	NA	TRBJ1-1	TGTGCCAGCAGCCTTATCCCCATCGGGGAGGCGAACACTGAAGCTTTCTTT	CASSLIPIGEANTEAFF
TRBV6-6	TRBD1	NA	TRBJ1-4	TGTGCCAGCAGTTACCAGGGGGTGACTAATGAAAAACTGTTTTTT	CASSYQGVTNEKLFF
TRBV6-1	NA	NA	TRBJ1-2	TGTGCCAGCAGTGCCGTCGGTGGCTACACCTTC	CASSAVGGYTF
TRBV7-2	TRBD1	once	TRBJ2-1	TGTGCCAGCAGCGCCGAGACAGGGATCTACAATGAGCAGTTCTTC	CASSAETGIYNEQFF
TRBV29-1	NA	NA	TRBJ2-7	TGCAGCGTTGCGGTCAGCGCCTACGAGCAGTACTTC	CSVAVSAYEQYF
TRBV9	NA	NA	TRBJ2-2	TGTGCCAGCAACAGGGACCTGAACACCGGGGAGCTGTTTTTT	CASNRDLNTGELFF
TRBV6-4	NA	NA	TRBJ2-4	TGTGCCAGCAGTGAAACAGAAGCCAAAAACATTCAGTACTTC	CASSETEAKNIQYF
TRBV6-1	NA	NA	TRBJ2-7	TGTGCCAGCAGTGCGGACACCGCGGGATATTACGAGCAGTACTTC	CASSADTAGYYEQYF